Following are 2 T cell receptor beta chains from one sample sequenced in a study of spatial heterogeneity in lung cancer. TCRdb independently ran MiXCR on the 5' RACE reads; one entry per CDR3 protein. The sample shows about 47,000 distinct CDR3 sequences, 10% to 15% of them seen only once. Stated time point: blood at routine non-recurrence follow-up after resection. Sequencing was performed on PBMCs, taken at follow-up. These receptors originate from a male donor with early-stage non-small cell lung cancer.

Here the CDR3 reads CASSRVTGSEKLFF. The DNA of the CDR3 is TGCGCCAGCAGTAGAGTCACAGGGAGCGAAAAACTGTTTTTT. The V call is TRBV4-3, the J call TRBJ1-4; possible D gene TRBD1, 6 bases. The ends were cut back, 6 bases at V and 8 bases at J, with 16 bases in the middle. There are 14 residues in the CDR3. Germline CDR1 and CDR2: LGHNA and YSLEER.

Of note for this clonotype: No conserved phenylalanine or tryptophan ends this CDR3, so it is likely a read error. This chain uses TRBV5-4 with TRBJ2-3, with 14 bases matching TRBD2. J lost 5 bases, V lost 4 bases, and 6 bases had no gene match. CDR3 length: 16 residues. Germline CDR1 reads SGHNT; CDR2 reads YYREEE (reference sequence). CDR3 sequence reads: CASSPGTSGSRDTQYL. CDR3 DNA: TGTGCCAGCAGCCCAGGGACTAGCGGGAGTAGAGATACGCAGTATCTT.